Below are 30 T cell receptor beta chains sequenced from a single sample in a study of cytomegalovirus exposure and HLA in healthy donors. 60 Vbeta and 13 Jbeta primers were used in PCR. Assay: immunoSEQ multiplex PCR; the TCRdb copy retains only in-frame clones and omits some. The data contain roughly 120,000 clones, 76% of them singletons. The sample comprised PBMCs. The source of these receptors is a man in his thirties or forties in good health and CMV-seropositive.

The V gene is TRBV6-5, the J gene TRBJ2-3; 7 bases are a match to TRBD2. The CDR3 spans 11 residues. V was clipped by 4 bases and J by 8 bases; unmatched bases: 0. Per germline, CDR1 MNHEY and CDR2 SVGAGI. CDR3 in amino acids: CASSLAGTQYF. DNA for the CDR3: TGTGCCAGCAGTTTAGCGGGTACGCAGTATTTT.

This chain connects TRBV9 to TRBJ2-1, with TRBD2 as a possible D gene (6 bases). Trimming left V 2 bases short and J 4 bases short, with 10 bases between. Germline V gives CDR1 SGDLS, CDR2 YYNGEE. CDR3 length: 14 amino acids. As DNA, the CDR3 is TGTGCCAGCAGCGTTAGTGGAGGGTACAATGAGCAGTTCTTC. It yields the protein CASSVSGGYNEQFF.

This rearrangement joins TRBV9 to TRBJ2-5; TRBD2 might be the D (7 bases). This CDR3 comprises 15 residues. Deletions cut 7 bases from V and 3 bases from J, with 19 bases between. CDR1 and CDR2 from the germline V gene are SGDLS and YYNGEE. Here the CDR3 DNA reads TGTGCCAGCGGCAAGGGGGGAGGGGTAGAAGAGACCCAGTACTTC. Amino acid sequence: CASGKGGGVEETQYF.

V gene TRBV6-1 combines with J gene TRBJ1-2; the match to TRBD1 covers 7 bases. Germline CDR1 reads MNHNS; CDR2 reads SASEGT. The junction had 14 bases not matched to a gene; V was cut back by 3 bases and J by 7 bases. The CDR3 consists of 16 residues. CDR3: CASSDKRGPGLGGYTF. The DNA of the CDR3 is TGTGCCAGCAGTGACAAAAGGGGGCCGGGCCTTGGTGGCTACACCTTC.

V gene TRBV7-2 combines with J gene TRBJ2-3, with D possibly being TRBD2 (6 bases). The germline V gene encodes CDR1 SGHTA and CDR2 FQGNSA. This CDR3 is 14 amino acids long. Trimming shortened V by 5 bases and J by 2 bases, and 11 bases separated the two germline ends. DNA of the CDR3: TGTGCCAGCAGCACGGGACTTGTCACAGATACGCAGTATTTT. Protein: CASSTGLVTDTQYF.

The table lists this clone with a few counts. This chain uses TRBV6-1 with TRBJ2-7; TRBD2 is a possible D gene (6 bases). CDR3 size: 15 residues. Deletions cut 1 base from V and 2 bases from J, with 12 bases between. Germline V gene sequence: CDR1 MNHNS, CDR2 SASEGT. CDR3 sequence (DNA): TGTGCCAGCAGTGAAGGCGGGGAGAGCCCCTACGAGCAGTACTTC. Its protein is CASSEGGESPYEQYF.

This chain joins TRBV5-1 and TRBJ2-3, with D hard to call. Germline values: CDR1 SGHRS, CDR2 YFSETQ. The V end was cut by 1 base, the J end by 6 bases, with 15 bases between. This CDR3 region has 15 residues. The DNA for the CDR3 is TGCGCCAGCAGCTTGTTAGGAGTGAGGTCCGATACGCAGTATTTT. Amino acid sequence: CASSLLGVRSDTQYF.

J is TRBJ2-3 and V is TRBV6-5; 7 nucleotides line up with TRBD1. Germline trimming cut 6 bases from V and 10 bases from J; bases unmatched to any gene: 13. From germline, CDR1 is MNHEY and CDR2 SVGAGI. The CDR3 sequence is 14 residues long. DNA for the CDR3: TGTGCCAGCAGCCTAACTGCCCTCACAGGGGCGCAGTATTTT. Translation: CASSLTALTGAQYF.

There are a few counts of this clone. V usage is TRBV7-2 and J usage is TRBJ1-2, with 9 bases identical to TRBD1. The germline V gene encodes CDR1 SGHTA and CDR2 FQGNSA. Losses at the gene ends were 5 bases for V and 0 bases for J; bases not matched to a gene: 4. CDR3 length: 15 residues. This chain's CDR3 is CASSQRDRANYGYTF. CDR3 sequence (DNA): TGTGCCAGCAGCCAAAGGGACAGGGCTAACTATGGCTACACCTTC.

The sample holds a few counts of this clone. The chain recombines TRBV18 with TRBJ2-7; possible D gene TRBD1, 6 bases. CDR1 and CDR2 from the germline V gene are KGHSH and LQKENI. The CDR3 sequence is 14 residues long. Between the trimmed V and J ends, which lost 3 bases and 5 bases, there was a span of 14 bases. CDR3 sequence reads: CASSPSYGGNEQYF. In nucleotides, the CDR3 is TGTGCCAGCTCACCCTCCTATGGGGGCAACGAGCAGTACTTC. Combining the CDR3 with reference TRBV18 and TRBJ2-7 gives the whole variable domain NAGVMQNPRHLVRRRGQEARLRCSPMKGHSHVYWYRQLPEEGLKFMVYLQKENIIDESGMPKERFSAEFPKEGPSILRIQQVVRGDSAAYFCASSPSYGGNEQYFGPGTRLTVT.

V gene TRBV6-1 combines with J gene TRBJ1-5, with 9 bases that match TRBD1. CDR3 length: 16 amino acids. CDR1 is MNHNS and CDR2 is SASEGT in the germline V gene. The V and J ends lost 6 bases and 7 bases, in that order; junction bases with no gene match: 13. The CDR3 region has the DNA TGTGCCAGCAGCGAAAGCCCGGGACAGGGTAGCCAGCCCCAGCATTTT. This translates into CASSESPGQGSQPQHF.

The J gene is TRBJ1-5, the V gene TRBV9, with 8 bases matching TRBD1. V shed 3 bases, J shed 6 bases, and the junction held 2 bases outside the gene matches. Germline CDR1 reads SGDLS; CDR2 reads YYNGEE. The CDR3 is 13 residues long. The CDR3 sequence is CASSGDRGQPQHF. The DNA of the CDR3 is TGTGCCAGCAGCGGAGACAGGGGTCAGCCCCAGCATTTT.

CDR3 sequence: CSAKHCLRYF. The CDR3 DNA is TGCAGTGCTAAGCACTGCCTTAGGTACTTC. J is TRBJ2-7 and V is TRBV20-1; no firm D call. Trimming cost V 4 bases and J 12 bases, with 13 bases left between them. Germline CDR1 reads DFQATT; CDR2 reads SNEGSKA (reference sequence). This CDR3 region has 10 residues.

V gene TRBV5-1 combines with J gene TRBJ2-3, with TRBD2 identical over 11 bases. CDR1 and CDR2 (germline): SGHRS, YFSETQ. V trimming: 1 base; J trimming: 14 bases; junction bases outside the gene matches: 15. This CDR3 has 16 amino acids. For the CDR3, the DNA is TGCGCCAGCAGCTTGAGGACTAGCGGGCCGGATCTGGGTCTGTATTTT. It is translated as CASSLRTSGPDLGLYF.

The genes are TRBV28 and TRBJ2-5; 9 positions agree with TRBD1. V shed 11 bases and J 1 base; nucleotides not matched to a gene: 5. The CDR3 is 13 residues long. CDR1 and CDR2 (germline): MDHEN, SYDVKM. The CDR3 region is CAGGTGIQETQYF. Written as DNA, the CDR3 is TGTGCCGGAGGGACAGGGATCCAAGAGACCCAGTACTTC.

The chain uses TRBV27 and TRBJ1-2; 9 nucleotides match TRBD1. With V trimmed by 2 bases and J by 0 bases, 10 bases remained unmatched. Germline CDR1 MNHEY, CDR2 SMNVEV (reference sequence). The CDR3 loop spans 18 amino acids. The CDR3 reads CASSLRPTGGTSNYGYTF. As DNA, the CDR3 is TGTGCCAGCAGTTTAAGACCGACAGGGGGAACTTCTAACTATGGCTACACCTTC.

This clone showed up just once. CDR3 in DNA: TGTGCCTGGAGTGTAAGGAGCCAGCCCCAGCATTTT. This gives the protein CAWSVRSQPQHF. The V call is TRBV30, the J call TRBJ1-5; no clear D. This CDR3 contains 12 residues. Between the trimmed V and J ends, which lost 0 bases and 7 bases, there was a span of 7 bases. Germline assignment: CDR1 GTSNPN and CDR2 SVGIG (reference sequence).

The rearrangement joins TRBV27 to TRBJ2-3, with 10 bases aligning to TRBD2. J gave up 3 bases and V 1 base, and 10 bases lay outside the gene matches. Per the germline V gene, CDR1 is MNHEY and CDR2 is SMNVEV (reference sequence). The CDR3 spans 18 residues. CDR3 in DNA: TGTGCCAGCAGTTTATATTCCAGCGGGGGGGCCACGACAGATACGCAGTATTTT. Translation: CASSLYSSGGATTDTQYF.

This chain links TRBV30 with TRBJ1-6; the D is unclear. CDR3 size: 12 residues. The V gene's germline CDR1 is GTSNPN and CDR2 SVGIG (reference sequence). Trimming removed 3 bases from V and 10 bases from J, with 10 bases in between. CDR3 DNA: TGTGCCTGGAGGGTAAAGAGGTCACCCCTCCACTTT. This gives the protein CAWRVKRSPLHF.

The gene calls are TRBV11-3 and TRBJ2-1, with TRBD1 matching over 7 bases. Trimming cost V 2 bases and J 7 bases; bases outside gene matches: 8. The germline gives CDR1 SGHNT, CDR2 YENEEA. There are 15 residues in the CDR3. CDR3 coding DNA: TGTGCCAGCAGCTTACGTTCAGGGGGTTGGAATGAGCAGTTCTTC. Encoded protein: CASSLRSGGWNEQFF.

The chain has TRBV10-3 and TRBJ2-1, with D possibly TRBD2 on 5 matching bases. V lost 1 base and J 7 bases, leaving 5 bases between the germline ends. Germline V lookup: CDR1 ENHRY, CDR2 SYGVKD. CDR3 length: 12 residues. CDR3 in amino acids: CAISEWENEQFF. DNA of the CDR3: TGTGCCATCAGTGAGTGGGAGAATGAGCAGTTCTTC.

The chain is built from TRBV4-1 and TRBJ2-7; TRBD2 agrees at 11 bases. V trimming: 3 bases; J trimming: 3 bases; junction bases outside the gene matches: 4. The length of the CDR3 is 15 residues. From germline, CDR1 is MGHRA and CDR2 YSYEKL. CDR3 sequence reads: CASSHLGTSGYEQYF. In DNA form, the CDR3 reads TGCGCCAGCAGCCACCTCGGGACTAGCGGCTACGAGCAGTACTTC.

This clone showed up just once. This sequence joins TRBV19 and TRBJ2-5; 11 bases line up with TRBD2. The germline gives CDR1 LNHDA, CDR2 SQIVND (reference sequence). This CDR3 region has 16 residues. Germline trimming cut 1 base from V and 1 base from J; bases unmatched to any gene: 2. The CDR3 DNA sequence: TGTGCCAGTAGTATAGGTAGCGGGGGGGTCCAAGAGACCCAGTACTTC. This encodes CASSIGSGGVQETQYF.

This clone was recorded a few times. V gene TRBV6-5 combines with J gene TRBJ1-2, with D hard to call. Trimming shortened V by 4 bases and J by 7 bases, and 7 bases separated the two germline ends. This CDR3 region has 11 residues. The germline V gene encodes CDR1 MNHEY and CDR2 SVGAGI. CDR3 DNA: TGTGCCAGCAGTTCAACCGGTGGCTACACCTTC. It yields the protein CASSSTGGYTF.

This clone was seen a few times. The chain uses TRBV19 and TRBJ2-7; TRBD1 aligns across 9 bases. Germline CDR1 and CDR2: LNHDA and SQIVND (reference sequence). Trimming cost V 8 bases and J 1 base; bases outside gene matches: 9. This CDR3 region has 15 residues. The CDR3: CASGDGQGSSYEQYF. The CDR3 DNA reads as TGTGCCAGTGGCGACGGACAGGGGAGTTCCTACGAGCAGTACTTC.

The V and J genes are TRBV7-9 and TRBJ2-2; D is unresolved. This CDR3 is built from 12 residues. The germline V gene encodes CDR1 SEHNR and CDR2 FQNEAQ (reference sequence). V was pared by 3 bases and J by 14 bases, with 13 bases between. The DNA of the CDR3 is TGTGCCAGCAGCTTGAGGAGTCAACCCCTGTTTTTT. Protein sequence: CASSLRSQPLFF.

This clone was detected only a few times. V is TRBV7-9 and J is TRBJ1-4, with D perhaps matching TRBD1 (6 bases). The CDR3 is 18 amino acids. Per the germline V gene, CDR1 is SEHNR and CDR2 is FQNEAQ (reference sequence). V lost 5 bases and J 0 bases, leaving 19 bases between the germline ends. Here the CDR3 reads CASSAPRGTLATNEKLFF. The CDR3 DNA reads TGTGCCAGCAGCGCCCCCAGGGGTACCCTTGCAACTAATGAAAAACTGTTTTTT.

This clone was counted between two and nine times. The V gene is TRBV5-1, the J gene TRBJ2-2; possibly TRBD1 for D (5 bases). The CDR3 contains 18 residues. Germline V gene sequence: CDR1 SGHRS, CDR2 YFSETQ. Trimming stripped 0 bases from V and 1 base from J, with 16 bases between. In DNA form, the CDR3 reads TGCGCCAGCAGCTTGGACAGGTCCCGCGGTCTGAACACCGGGGAGCTGTTTTTT. It specifies CASSLDRSRGLNTGELFF.

This chain connects TRBV9 to TRBJ2-2; 7 bases align to TRBD2. Germline V CDR1 and CDR2: SGDLS, YYNGEE. V gave up 0 bases and J gave up 6 bases; unmatched junction bases: 2. This CDR3 has 14 residues. The chain's CDR3 is CASSVGGGAGELFF. As DNA, the CDR3 is TGTGCCAGCAGCGTAGGGGGAGGGGCCGGGGAGCTGTTTTTT.

This rearrangement joins TRBV5-1 to TRBJ2-7, with unresolved D. With 0 bases removed from V and 0 bases from J, the gap between germline ends came to 10 bases. The CDR3 is 15 residues long. Germline V gives CDR1 SGHRS, CDR2 YFSETQ. The CDR3 sequence is CASSLGLLHSYEQYF. CDR3 bases: TGCGCCAGCAGCTTGGGACTTCTTCACTCCTACGAGCAGTACTTC.